This T cell receptor beta chain was captured in a study of blood T cell repertoires in COVID-19. At the level of the study: COVID-19 samples from acute and convalescent phases originated in the United States, Italy and Spain.

Authors' data handling: Reference gene primers were amplified, and this amplification served to estimate nucleated cell counts. Sequencing used immunoSEQ multiplex PCR; TCRdb keeps in-frame clones, though not all of them. V and J calls and clone size are those listed in that table; D and trimming were worked out from the DNA. The sample holds about 340,000 clones; roughly 90% are singletons and the top ten take approximately 7.4%. The germline V gene encodes CDR1 SGHVS and CDR2 FQNEAQ. The ends were cut back, 2 bases at V and 2 bases at J, with 13 bases in the middle. The CDR3 has 15 residues. This rearrangement joins TRBV7-8 to TRBJ2-7; possible D gene TRBD1, 5 bases. The receptor was derived from a woman aged 70-85 years with COVID-19, enrolled during active disease. Sequencing input: peripheral blood. The CDR3 is CASSLPLGLAYEQYF. The CDR3 DNA reads TGTGCCAGCAGCTTACCCCTGGGGCTTGCCTACGAGCAGTACTTC. Full variable domain (missing parts from reference TRBV7-8 and TRBJ2-7): GAGVSQSPRYKVAKRGQDVALRCDPISGHVSLFWYQQALGQGPEFLTYFQNEAQLDKSGLPSDRFFAERPEGSVSTLKIQRTQQEDSAVYLCASSLPLGLAYEQYFGPGTRLTVT.